This T cell receptor beta chain was identified in a study of cytomegalovirus exposure and HLA in healthy donors. Comments on this clone: What it recognizes is unknown.

Regarding the study as a whole: It was around 160 TCR beta chains that were listed as cytomegalovirus-associated. Later analysis suggested links between common viral pathogens and several top significant clusters.

It was with 60 Vbeta and 13 Jbeta primers that the PCR ran. Data came from immunoSEQ multiplex PCR; TCRdb stores just in-frame clones and leaves some out. Among about 190,000 clones listed, roughly 13% were seen once. This CDR3 contains 16 residues. Germline-derived CDR1 and CDR2 are SGHTA and FQGNSA. The V end lost 4 bases, the J end lost 0 bases, and 15 bases lay between the germline ends. Sample: PBMCs. The source is a man in his fifties or sixties in good health and CMV-seropositive. The gene calls are TRBV7-2 and TRBJ1-1; a possible D gene is TRBD1 (6 bases). Written as DNA, the CDR3 is TGTGCCAGCAGCTCCCGATGGCAGGGGATGAACACTGAAGCTTTCTTT. Amino acid sequence: CASSSRWQGMNTEAFF.